Listed below are T cell receptor beta chains from one sample, sequenced in a study of blood T cells in healthy people across ages. Via MiXCR, TCRdb re-called the 5' RACE reads, giving one row per CDR3 protein. The profile shows 800,000 to 1,000,000 distinct CDR3 sequences, roughly 43% of them singletons. Material: blood. The receptors here all came from a man aged 25 to 40 in good health. CDR3s include the opening cysteine and the closing phenylalanine or tryptophan. A D gene is named only where the DNA matches it firmly. The size entry is marked missing in some rows and otherwise reads once, few, many or a size class.

v_gene	abundance	d_gene	j_gene	CDR3nt	CDR3aa
TRBV30	few	.	TRBJ1-4	TGTGCCTGGAGGCAGACGGGACGGGGGCCTAATGAAAAACTGTTTTTT	CAWRQTGRGPNEKLFF
TRBV9	.	TRBD1	TRBJ2-1	TGTGCCAGCAGCGTAGCACCGGGACAGGGAAGTGGTGAGCAGTTCTTC	CASSVAPGQGSGEQFF
TRBV7-2	.	.	TRBJ2-5	TGTGCCAGCAGCCCCTGGAGGGGGACAGAGACCCAGTACTTC	CASSPWRGTETQYF
TRBV10-3	.	TRBD1	TRBJ2-7	TGTGCCATCAGCGGGACAGCCGACGGCTACGAGCAGTACTTC	CAISGTADGYEQYF
TRBV5-1	.	TRBD1	TRBJ2-3	TGCGCCAGCAGGCCCAGGGGGCTCTACACAGATACGCAGTATTTT	CASRPRGLYTDTQYF
TRBV7-2	.	.	TRBJ2-3	TGTGCCAGCAGCTTGGGTACAGGGAGGGTAGATACGCAGTATTTT	CASSLGTGRVDTQYF
TRBV6-2/TRBV6-3	.	.	TRBJ2-1	TGTGCCAGCAGCACGGGCAGGGGGGTCTACAATGAGCAGTTCTTC	CASSTGRGVYNEQFF
TRBV5-1	.	TRBD2	TRBJ2-3	TGCGCCAGCAGCGGGACTAGTGGAGCAGATACGCAGTATTTT	CASSGTSGADTQYF
TRBV28	.	.	TRBJ2-7	TGTGCCAGCAGTTTTACGGGGGCCCCCGGTTACAATGAGCAGTACTTC	CASSFTGAPGYNEQYF
TRBV7-2	.	TRBD2	TRBJ2-1	TGTGCCAGCAGCTTACCGAGCGGGGCCCACAATGAGCAGTTCTTC	CASSLPSGAHNEQFF
TRBV27	.	TRBD1	TRBJ1-4	TGTGCCAGCAGTTACAGGGGGTGGGGTGAAAAACTGTTTTTT	CASSYRGWGEKLFF
TRBV9	.	.	TRBJ1-1	TGTGCCAGCAGCCCCGTAGCTGAAGGGAGCGCTGAAGCTTTCTTT	CASSPVAEGSAEAFF
TRBV27	.	TRBD1	TRBJ2-7	TGTGCCAGCCCGGGACAGGGTCAGTCGGGCGAGCAGTACTTC	CASPGQGQSGEQYF
TRBV9	.	.	TRBJ1-3	TGTGCCAGCAGCCCGATGGTGGTCAACTCTGGAAACACCATATATTTT	CASSPMVVNSGNTIYF
TRBV10-3	.	TRBD1	TRBJ1-2	TGTGCCATCAGTTCCGGGACAGAATATGGCTTCACCTTC	CAISSGTEYGFTF
TRBV3-1	few	TRBD2	TRBJ2-7	TGTGCCAGCAGCCAAGGGACTAGTCGCGAGCAGTACTTC	CASSQGTSREQYF
TRBV24-1	.	.	TRBJ2-5	TGTGCCACCAGTGATTTGGGCTCGAGGGGACCGTACTTC	CATSDLGSRGPYF
TRBV7-7	.	.	TRBJ2-1	TGTGCTAGCAGCTCCCGCCGGGACTCCCTCCGGGACCGCTCCTACAATGAGCAGTTCTTC	CASSSRRDSLRDRSYNEQFF
TRBV5-1	.	.	TRBJ1-5	TGCGCCAGCAGCTTGGAGGGGTTGAGCCAGCCCCAGCATTTT	CASSLEGLSQPQHF
TRBV14	.	TRBD1	TRBJ2-4	TGTGCCAGCAGCCAAGTAGGACAGGGAGGAAACATTCAGTACTTC	CASSQVGQGGNIQYF
TRBV10-3	many	TRBD2	TRBJ2-1	TGTGCCATCAGAGTAGCGGGGGGGGACTACAATGAGCAGTTCTTC	CAIRVAGGDYNEQFF
TRBV12-3/TRBV12-4	.	.	TRBJ2-3	TGTGCCGCCATCGTGCAAAGGGTTATAAGCACAGATACGCAGTATTTT	CAAIVQRVISTDTQYF
TRBV29-1	.	.	TRBJ1-1	TGCAGCGTTGAGAGAGGGATGAACACTGAAGCTTTCTTT	CSVERGMNTEAFF
TRBV7-2	few	.	TRBJ2-5	TGTGCCAGCAGCTTAGGGTCGTCGCGGGTGATGGGGACCCAGTACTTC	CASSLGSSRVMGTQYF
TRBV5-1	.	.	TRBJ2-3	TGCGCCAGCAGTCATACGGGACCGGCGACAGATACGCAGTATTTT	CASSHTGPATDTQYF